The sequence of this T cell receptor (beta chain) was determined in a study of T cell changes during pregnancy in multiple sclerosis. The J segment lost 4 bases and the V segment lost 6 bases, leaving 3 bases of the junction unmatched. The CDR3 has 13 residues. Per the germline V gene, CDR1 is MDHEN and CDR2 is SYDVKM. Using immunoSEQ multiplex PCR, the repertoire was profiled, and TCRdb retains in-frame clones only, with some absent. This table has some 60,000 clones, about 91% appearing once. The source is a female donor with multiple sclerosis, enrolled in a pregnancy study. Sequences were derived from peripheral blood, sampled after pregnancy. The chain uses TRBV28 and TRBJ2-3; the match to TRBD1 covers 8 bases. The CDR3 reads CASRDRESDTQYF. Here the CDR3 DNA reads TGTGCCAGCAGGGACAGGGAGTCAGATACGCAGTATTTT.